These T cell receptor beta chains were read from a single sample in a study of early T cells in non-severe SARS-CoV-2 infection. TCRdb processed the 5' RACE reads anew with MiXCR; each CDR3 protein has one entry. The sample records some 82,000 distinct CDR3 sequences, around 5.6% being singletons. Material for sequencing was whole blood. The origin of the receptors is an adult who was a healthcare worker with PCR-confirmed SARS-CoV-2 infection or an uninfected control (not recorded which). Both conserved end residues are part of each CDR3. D genes are given only for firm matches. Expanded clones get a size class; other rows say once, few or many, or leave the size out.

-	TRBV2	TRBJ1-5	TRBD1	TGTGCCAGCAGTGGGATTCCGGGACAGGGGTCCCGCAATCAGCCCCAGCATTTT	CASSGIPGQGSRNQPQHF
many	TRBV5-1	TRBJ2-7	-	TGCGCCAGCAGCCCGGACAGCTACGAGCAGTACTTC	CASSPDSYEQYF
few	TRBV7-9	TRBJ2-7	TRBD2	TGTGCCAGCAGCTTACAAGACCGGGGGGACGAGCAGTACTTC	CASSLQDRGDEQYF
few	TRBV6-2/TRBV6-3	TRBJ2-3	TRBD1	TGTGCCAGCAGTTCCCGGGACAGGGGTACAGATACGCAGTATTTT	CASSSRDRGTDTQYF
-	TRBV5-1	TRBJ2-2	-	TGCGCCAGCAGCTTGGGGGTAGGAACCGGGGAGCTGTTTTTT	CASSLGVGTGELFF
many	TRBV2	TRBJ1-6	-	TGTGCCAGCAGGGACAGCCCCGGTTCACCCCTCCACTTT	CASRDSPGSPLHF
-	TRBV12-3/TRBV12-4	TRBJ2-5	TRBD2	TGTGCCAGCAGCCCCCCCGGGACTAGCGGAAAGACCCAGTACTTC	CASSPPGTSGKTQYF
many	TRBV28	TRBJ1-1	-	TGTGCCAGCAGTCGGGACCCATCGGATGCTGAAGCTTTCTTT	CASSRDPSDAEAFF
few	TRBV7-2	TRBJ1-1	-	TGTGCCAGCACCTTAAAAGGGGGTTCAGTCACTGAAGCTTTCTTT	CASTLKGGSVTEAFF
many	TRBV5-4	TRBJ2-1	TRBD2	TGTGCCAGCAGCCGTGGGGGGGAGGCTGAGCAGTTCTTC	CASSRGGEAEQFF
many	TRBV4-3	TRBJ2-2	-	TGCGCCAGCAGCCAAGATTCAGGCAGGGACACCGGGGAGCTGTTTTTT	CASSQDSGRDTGELFF
-	TRBV7-9	TRBJ2-3	TRBD1	TGTGCCAGCAGCTTCGACAGACAGGGTCTCGATACGCAGTATTTT	CASSFDRQGLDTQYF
many	TRBV11-2	TRBJ2-3	-	TGTGCCAGCAGCCTTGCAGTGCTGAGCACAGATACGCAGTATTTT	CASSLAVLSTDTQYF
many	TRBV10-1	TRBJ2-5	TRBD1	TGCGCCAGCAGTGAGAGGACAGGGGTCAAGGAGACCCAGTACTTC	CASSERTGVKETQYF
many	TRBV20-1	TRBJ2-1	-	TGCAGTGCTACCGAGCATAATGAGCAGTTCTTC	CSATEHNEQFF
-	TRBV6-5	TRBJ2-7	-	TGTGCCAGCAGGGCGCGGGGAAGCGACGAGCAGTACTTC	CASRARGSDEQYF
many	TRBV29-1	TRBJ2-1	TRBD1	TGCAGCGTTGTGGGGACAGCGTACAATGAGCAGTTCTTC	CSVVGTAYNEQFF